The source of this T cell receptor (beta chain) is a study of molecular identifiers for immune sequencing clone quantification. This clonotype was detected only a few times. V lost 7 bases and J lost 13; bases outside the gene matches: 11. Per germline, CDR1 MDHEN and CDR2 SYDVKM. The CDR3 runs 12 residues. Each CDR3 protein is one row after TCRdb ran MiXCR on the PCR reads. The table shows 350,000 or so distinct CDR3 sequences, with about a fifth occurring only once. The clonotype was recovered from a human donor in good health. Some libraries in this study had Jurkat cell RNA spiked in. The chain joins TRBV28 to TRBJ2-3; 7 nucleotides match TRBD1. Source material: naive CD8+ T cells from blood, with Jurkat cell RNA spiked in. Stated subset: FACS-sorted CD8+CD4-CCR7+CD45RA+ naive T cells. CDR3 sequence reads: CASTARTGFEYF. The CDR3 DNA follows: TGTGCCAGCACAGCCCGGACAGGATTTGAGTATTTT.